This passage covers 17 T cell receptor beta chains from one sample sequenced in a study of control samples from healthy donors and cancer patients. Sequenced by immunoSEQ multiplex PCR; TCRdb stores in-frame clones only, minus some. The sample comprises around 190,000 clones, roughly 92% of which are singletons, and about 1.4% rests with the top ten. The sample comprised blood. The receptors derive from a man between 25 and 39 years old in good health.

The chain carries TRBV9 and TRBJ1-6; no firm D call. This CDR3 comprises 15 residues. Between the trimmed V and J ends, which lost 1 base and 0 bases, there was a span of 5 bases. CDR1 and CDR2 (germline): SGDLS, YYNGEE. In DNA, the CDR3 is TGTGCCAGCAGCGTAACCAGCTCCTATAATTCACCCCTCCACTTT. It is translated as CASSVTSSYNSPLHF.

The rearrangement joins TRBV7-2 to TRBJ2-5, with D perhaps TRBD1 (6 bases). The CDR3 covers 16 residues. Trimming pared 1 base from V and 7 bases from J, leaving 19 bases between. Germline assignment: CDR1 SGHTA and CDR2 FQGNSA. This CDR3 reads CASSLEKGVTRGTQYF. The CDR3 coding sequence is TGTGCCAGCAGCTTAGAGAAGGGGGTAACTCGGGGGACCCAGTACTTC.

This rearrangement joins TRBV4-2 to TRBJ1-1, with D possibly being TRBD1 (5 bases). V was trimmed by 4 bases and J by 2 bases, leaving 14 bases between them. The CDR3 is made up of 15 amino acids. Germline assignment: CDR1 LGHNA and CDR2 YNFKEQ. CDR3 nucleotides: TGTGCCAGCAGCCTCGGACGGCAGGGTAACACTGAAGCTTTCTTT. Translation gives CASSLGRQGNTEAFF.

The chain joins TRBV18 to TRBJ1-1, with 9 bases identical to TRBD1. CDR1 and CDR2 (germline): KGHSH, LQKENI. V dropped 4 bases and J dropped 2; count of bases not matched to a gene: 8. The CDR3 sequence is 16 residues long. CDR3 DNA: TGTGCCAGCTCACTATTCCGGGACAGGGCCAACACTGAAGCTTTCTTT. This gives the protein CASSLFRDRANTEAFF.

V and J are TRBV9 and TRBJ2-5; the match to TRBD2 covers 9 bases. Per the germline V gene, CDR1 is SGDLS and CDR2 is YYNGEE. Losses at the gene ends were 0 bases for V and 5 bases for J; bases not matched to a gene: 8. The CDR3 spans 16 residues. DNA for the CDR3: TGTGCCAGCAGCGTAGCCGGCGGGGGGGCCTGGGAGACCCAGTACTTC. Its protein is CASSVAGGGAWETQYF. Variable domain in full (rest from reference TRBV9 and TRBJ2-5): DSGVTQTPKHLITATGQRVTLRCSPRSGDLSVYWYQQSLDQGLQFLIQYYNGEERAKGNILERFSAQQFPDLHSELNLSSLELGDSALYFCASSVAGGGAWETQYFGPGTRLLVL.

Remarks on this clone: In the same sample, other DNA sequences code for this CDR3. The chain employs TRBV6-2 or TRBV6-3 and TRBJ2-6, with TRBD2 matching over 7 bases. The ends lost 2 bases at V and 2 bases at J; junction bases unmatched: 0. The length of the CDR3 is 15 residues. Germline V gene lookup returns CDR1 MNHEY and CDR2 SVGEGT. CDR3: CASSYGGAGANVLTF. CDR3 nucleotides: TGTGCCAGCAGTTACGGGGGGGCTGGGGCCAACGTCCTGACTTTC.

V and J are TRBV27 and TRBJ2-7; 7 bases are a match to TRBD1. The germline gives CDR1 MNHEY, CDR2 SMNVEV (reference sequence). V dropped 2 bases and J dropped 2; count of bases not matched to a gene: 3. CDR3 length: 14 amino acids. The CDR3 here is CASSLGDRPYEQYF. The CDR3 DNA sequence: TGTGCCAGCAGTTTAGGGGACAGACCCTACGAGCAGTACTTC.

The J gene is TRBJ2-7, the V gene TRBV5-1; 7 nucleotides line up with TRBD2. J lost 5 bases, V lost 3 bases, and 11 bases had no gene match. CDR1 and CDR2 (germline): SGHRS, YFSETQ. The CDR3 sequence is 15 residues long. The CDR3 sequence: CASSWGSGMSNEQYF. The CDR3 region has the DNA TGCGCCAGCAGCTGGGGGAGCGGGATGAGTAACGAGCAGTACTTC.

This clone showed up just a few times. This sequence joins TRBV24-1 and TRBJ1-2; D ambiguous. V lost 4 bases, J lost 4 bases, and 12 bases lay in between. CDR1 and CDR2 from the germline V gene are KGHDR and SFDVKD. This CDR3 contains 14 residues. The CDR3 here is CATSDPASSYGYTF. The CDR3 DNA is TGTGCCACCAGTGACCCGGCCTCCAGCTATGGCTACACCTTC.

This chain uses TRBV5-6 with TRBJ1-6; the D gene is possibly TRBD1 (6 bases). This CDR3 is 16 amino acids long. V gave up 0 bases and J gave up 7 bases, with 14 bases separating them. Germline V lookup: CDR1 SGHDT, CDR2 YYEEEE. The CDR3 DNA reads TGTGCCAGCAGCTTGGGGGCAGGGGTAGTGAATTCACCCCTCCACTTT. It encodes CASSLGAGVVNSPLHF.

The chain couples TRBV4-1 to TRBJ1-5; no clear D. Trimming left V 0 bases short and J 6 bases short, with 9 bases between. The CDR3 spans 14 residues. CDR1 is MGHRA and CDR2 is YSYEKL in the germline V gene. CDR3 amino acids: CASSQESGFQPQHF. The CDR3 bases are TGCGCCAGCAGCCAAGAATCGGGGTTTCAGCCCCAGCATTTT.

This chain connects TRBV6-5 to TRBJ2-7, with TRBD2 matching over 8 bases. The CDR3 length is 13 residues. J was trimmed by 3 bases and V by 10 bases; bases with no gene match: 8. Looked up from germline, CDR1 is MNHEY and CDR2 is SVGAGI. CDR3 residues: CATTGGGLYEQYF. The DNA of the CDR3 is TGTGCCACCACCGGGGGGGGACTCTACGAGCAGTACTTC.

The chain couples TRBV18 to TRBJ2-1, with TRBD2 matching 10 bases. The germline gives CDR1 KGHSH, CDR2 LQKENI. CDR3 length equals 14 residues. The V gene end was trimmed by 3 bases and the J gene end by 10 bases; junction bases not matched to a gene: 6. The CDR3 nucleotides are TGTGCCAGCTCACCCGGACTAGCGGTCCGGGAGCAGTTCTTC. Its protein product is CASSPGLAVREQFF.

This clone was observed a few times. This chain uses TRBV2 with TRBJ1-6; D may be TRBD1 (6 bases). In germline, CDR1 is SNHLY, CDR2 FYNNEI. The CDR3 runs to 13 residues. The V end lost 6 bases, the J end lost 8 bases, and 11 bases lay between the germline ends. CDR3 coding DNA: TGTGCCAGCAGCGAGGACAGAGATTCACCCCTCCACTTT. This codes for CASSEDRDSPLHF.

This sequence joins TRBV11-2 and TRBJ2-5; no reliable D call. V dropped 5 bases and J dropped 4 bases, with 14 bases sitting between them. Germline V lookup: CDR1 SGHAT, CDR2 FQNNGV. The CDR3 has 14 residues. The CDR3 DNA is TGTGCCAGCAGCCGAATGAGGCTAGGAGAGACCCAGTACTTC. It yields the protein CASSRMRLGETQYF.

This chain joins TRBV4-1 and TRBJ2-7; tentative D call: TRBD2 (6 bases). Germline V gene lookup returns CDR1 MGHRA and CDR2 YSYEKL. Trimming took 0 bases from V and 9 from J, leaving 12 bases between them. The CDR3 sequence is 13 residues long. CDR3 sequence: CASSQDRRGRQYF. DNA for the CDR3: TGCGCCAGCAGCCAAGATCGGCGGGGTCGGCAGTACTTC.

The chain has TRBV3-1 (or the pseudogene TRBV3-2) and TRBJ1-4; tentative D call: TRBD1 (5 bases). The V end lost 2 bases, the J end lost 0 bases, and 13 bases lay between the germline ends. This CDR3 has 17 residues. Germline V gene data show CDR1 as LGHDT and CDR2 as YNNKEL (reference sequence). CDR3 nucleotides: TGTGCCAGCAGCCAATCGGGGGGGGTCTCAACTAATGAAAAACTGTTTTTT. It yields the protein CASSQSGGVSTNEKLFF.